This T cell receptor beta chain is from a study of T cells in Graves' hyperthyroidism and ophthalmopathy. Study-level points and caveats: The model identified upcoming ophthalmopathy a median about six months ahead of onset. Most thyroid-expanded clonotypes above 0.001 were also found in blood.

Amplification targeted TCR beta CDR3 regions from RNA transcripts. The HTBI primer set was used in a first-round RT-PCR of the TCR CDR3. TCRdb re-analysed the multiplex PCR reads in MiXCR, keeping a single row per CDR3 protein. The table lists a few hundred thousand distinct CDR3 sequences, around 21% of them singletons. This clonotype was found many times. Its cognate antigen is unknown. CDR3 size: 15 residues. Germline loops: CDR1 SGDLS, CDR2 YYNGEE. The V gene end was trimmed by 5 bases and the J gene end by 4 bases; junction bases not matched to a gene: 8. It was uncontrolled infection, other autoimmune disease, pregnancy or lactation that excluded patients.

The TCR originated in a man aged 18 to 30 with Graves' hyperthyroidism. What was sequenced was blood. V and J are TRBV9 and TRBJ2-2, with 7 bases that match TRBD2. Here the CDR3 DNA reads TGTGCCAGCAGTCCACGGGGGAGGGGCACCGGGGAGCTGTTTTTT. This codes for CASSPRGRGTGELFF.